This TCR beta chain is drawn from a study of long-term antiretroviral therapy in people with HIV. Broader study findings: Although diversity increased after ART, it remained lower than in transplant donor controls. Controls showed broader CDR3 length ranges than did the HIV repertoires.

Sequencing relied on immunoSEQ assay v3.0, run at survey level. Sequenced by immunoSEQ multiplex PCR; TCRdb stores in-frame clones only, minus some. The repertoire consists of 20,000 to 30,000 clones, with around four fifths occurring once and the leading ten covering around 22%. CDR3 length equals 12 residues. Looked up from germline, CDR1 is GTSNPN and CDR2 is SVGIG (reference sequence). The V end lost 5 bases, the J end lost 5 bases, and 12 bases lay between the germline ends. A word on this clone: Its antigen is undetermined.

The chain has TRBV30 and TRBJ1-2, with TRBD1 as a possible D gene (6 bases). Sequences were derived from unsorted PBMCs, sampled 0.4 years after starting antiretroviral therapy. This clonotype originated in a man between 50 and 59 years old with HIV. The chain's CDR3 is CAWSIQGYGYTF. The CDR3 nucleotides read TGTGCCTGGTCGATACAGGGTTATGGCTACACCTTC.